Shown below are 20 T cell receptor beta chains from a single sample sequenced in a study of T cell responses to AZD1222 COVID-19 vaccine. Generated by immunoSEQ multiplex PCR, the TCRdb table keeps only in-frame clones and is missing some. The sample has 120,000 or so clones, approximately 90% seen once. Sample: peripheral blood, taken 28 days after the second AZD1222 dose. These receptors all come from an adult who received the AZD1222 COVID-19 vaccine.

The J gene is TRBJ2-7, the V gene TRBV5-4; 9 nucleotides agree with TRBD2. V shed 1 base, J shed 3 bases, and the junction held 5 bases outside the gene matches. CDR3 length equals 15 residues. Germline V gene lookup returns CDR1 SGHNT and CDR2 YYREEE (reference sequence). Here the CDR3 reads CASSLSPSGIYEQYF. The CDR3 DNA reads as TGTGCCAGCAGCTTGTCTCCTAGCGGGATCTACGAGCAGTACTTC.

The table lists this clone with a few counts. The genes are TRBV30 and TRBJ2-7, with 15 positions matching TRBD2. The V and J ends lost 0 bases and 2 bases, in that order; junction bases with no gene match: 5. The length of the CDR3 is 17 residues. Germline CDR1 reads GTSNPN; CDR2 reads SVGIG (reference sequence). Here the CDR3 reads CAWSVLRTSGGAYEQYF. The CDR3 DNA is TGTGCCTGGAGTGTGCTTAGGACTAGCGGGGGGGCCTACGAGCAGTACTTC.

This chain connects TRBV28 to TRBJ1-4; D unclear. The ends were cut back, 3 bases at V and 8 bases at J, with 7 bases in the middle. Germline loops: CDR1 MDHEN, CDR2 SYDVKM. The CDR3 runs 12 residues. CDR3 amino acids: CASSFLWEKLFF. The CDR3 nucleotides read TGTGCCAGCAGTTTCCTCTGGGAAAAACTGTTTTTT.

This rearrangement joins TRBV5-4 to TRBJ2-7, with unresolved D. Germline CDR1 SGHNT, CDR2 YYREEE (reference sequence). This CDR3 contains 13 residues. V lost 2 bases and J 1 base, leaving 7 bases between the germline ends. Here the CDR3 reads CASSLAISYEQYF. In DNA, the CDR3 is TGTGCCAGCAGCTTAGCAATTTCCTACGAGCAGTACTTC.

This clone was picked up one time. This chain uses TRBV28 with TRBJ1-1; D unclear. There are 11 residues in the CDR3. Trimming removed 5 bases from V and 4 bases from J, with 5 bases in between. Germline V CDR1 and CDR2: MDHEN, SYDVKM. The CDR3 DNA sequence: TGTGCCAGCAGTCGCCCCACTGAAGCTTTCTTT. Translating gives CASSRPTEAFF.

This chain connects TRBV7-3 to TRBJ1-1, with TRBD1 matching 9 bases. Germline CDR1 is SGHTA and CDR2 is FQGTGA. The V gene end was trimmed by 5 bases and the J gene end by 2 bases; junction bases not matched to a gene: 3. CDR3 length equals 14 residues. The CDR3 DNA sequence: TGTGCCAGCAGCCGGACAGGGGCCAACACTGAAGCTTTCTTT. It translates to CASSRTGANTEAFF.

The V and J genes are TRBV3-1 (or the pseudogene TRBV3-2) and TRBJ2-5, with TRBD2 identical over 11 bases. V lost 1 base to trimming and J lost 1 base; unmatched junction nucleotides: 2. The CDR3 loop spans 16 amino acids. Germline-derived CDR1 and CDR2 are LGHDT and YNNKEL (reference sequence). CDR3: CASSQGTSGGQETQYF. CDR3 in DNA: TGTGCCAGCAGCCAAGGAACTAGCGGGGGCCAAGAGACCCAGTACTTC.

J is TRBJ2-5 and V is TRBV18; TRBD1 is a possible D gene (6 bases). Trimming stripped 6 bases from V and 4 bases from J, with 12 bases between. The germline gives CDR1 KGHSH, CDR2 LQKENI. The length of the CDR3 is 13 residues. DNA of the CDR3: TGTGCCAGCTCCGAAAGAGGGGGAGAGACCCAGTACTTC. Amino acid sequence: CASSERGGETQYF.

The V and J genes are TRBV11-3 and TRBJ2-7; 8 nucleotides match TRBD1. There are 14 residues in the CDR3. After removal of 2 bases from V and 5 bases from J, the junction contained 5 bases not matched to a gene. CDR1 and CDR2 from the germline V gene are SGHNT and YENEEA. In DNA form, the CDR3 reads TGTGCCAGCAGCTTACAGGGGGCGGCCGACGAGCAGTACTTC. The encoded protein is CASSLQGAADEQYF. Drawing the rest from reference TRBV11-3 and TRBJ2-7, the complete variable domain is EAGVVQSPRYKIIEKKQPVAFWCNPISGHNTLYWYLQNLGQGPELLIRYENEEAVDDSQLPKDRFSAERLKGVDSTLKIQPAELGDSAVYLCASSLQGAADEQYFGPGTRLTVT.

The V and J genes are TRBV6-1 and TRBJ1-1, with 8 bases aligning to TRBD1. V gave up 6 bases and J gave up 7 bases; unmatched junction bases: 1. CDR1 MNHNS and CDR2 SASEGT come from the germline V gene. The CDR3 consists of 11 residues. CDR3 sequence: CASRDRDEAFF. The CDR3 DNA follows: TGTGCCAGCAGGGACAGGGATGAAGCTTTCTTT.

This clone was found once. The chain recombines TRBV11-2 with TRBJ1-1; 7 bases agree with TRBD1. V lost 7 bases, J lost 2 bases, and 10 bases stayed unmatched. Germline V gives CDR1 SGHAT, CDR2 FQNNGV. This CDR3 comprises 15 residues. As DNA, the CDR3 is TGTGCCAGCACCCGATCGACAGGGATTAACACTGAAGCTTTCTTT. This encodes CASTRSTGINTEAFF.

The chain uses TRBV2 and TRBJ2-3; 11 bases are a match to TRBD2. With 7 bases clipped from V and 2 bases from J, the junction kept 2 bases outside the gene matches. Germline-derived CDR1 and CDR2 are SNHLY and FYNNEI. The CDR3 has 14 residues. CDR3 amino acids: CASKTSGDTDTQYF. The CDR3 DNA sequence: TGTGCCAGCAAGACTAGCGGGGACACAGATACGCAGTATTTT.

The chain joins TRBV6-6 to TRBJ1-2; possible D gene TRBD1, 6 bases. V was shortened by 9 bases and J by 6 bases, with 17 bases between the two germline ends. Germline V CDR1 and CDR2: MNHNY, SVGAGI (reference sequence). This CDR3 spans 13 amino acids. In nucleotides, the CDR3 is TGTGCCAGTTTTTCTGGCGGGGGCGATGGCTACACCTTC. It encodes CASFSGGGDGYTF.

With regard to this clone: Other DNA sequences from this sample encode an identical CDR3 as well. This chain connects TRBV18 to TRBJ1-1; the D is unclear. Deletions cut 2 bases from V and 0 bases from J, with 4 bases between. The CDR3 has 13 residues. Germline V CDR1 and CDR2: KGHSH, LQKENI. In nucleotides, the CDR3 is TGTGCCAGCTCACCAGGAATGAACACTGAAGCTTTCTTT. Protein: CASSPGMNTEAFF.

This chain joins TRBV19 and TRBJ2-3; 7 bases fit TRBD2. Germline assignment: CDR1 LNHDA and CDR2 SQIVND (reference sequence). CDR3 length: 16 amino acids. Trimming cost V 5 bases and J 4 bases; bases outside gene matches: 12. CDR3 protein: CASSPSGGSGSDTQYF. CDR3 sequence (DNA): TGTGCCAGTAGTCCAAGTGGTGGTAGCGGGTCAGATACGCAGTATTTT.

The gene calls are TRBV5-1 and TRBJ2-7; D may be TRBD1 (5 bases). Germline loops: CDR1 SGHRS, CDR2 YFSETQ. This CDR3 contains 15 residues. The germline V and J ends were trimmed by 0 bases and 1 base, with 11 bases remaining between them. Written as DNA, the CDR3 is TGCGCCAGCAGCTTGGATGGACACGGTTCCTACGAGCAGTACTTC. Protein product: CASSLDGHGSYEQYF. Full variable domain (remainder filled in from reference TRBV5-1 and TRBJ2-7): KAGVTQTPRYLIKTRGQQVTLSCSPISGHRSVSWYQQTPGQGLQFLFEYFSETQRNKGNFPGRFSGRQFSNSRSEMNVSTLELGDSALYLCASSLDGHGSYEQYFGPGTRLTVT.

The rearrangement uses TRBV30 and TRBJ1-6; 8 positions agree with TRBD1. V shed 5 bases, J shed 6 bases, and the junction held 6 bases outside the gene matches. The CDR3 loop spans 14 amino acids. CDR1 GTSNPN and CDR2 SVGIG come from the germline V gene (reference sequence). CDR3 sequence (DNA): TGTGCCTGGGGACAGGGAATCCGTAATTCACCCCTCCACTTT. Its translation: CAWGQGIRNSPLHF.

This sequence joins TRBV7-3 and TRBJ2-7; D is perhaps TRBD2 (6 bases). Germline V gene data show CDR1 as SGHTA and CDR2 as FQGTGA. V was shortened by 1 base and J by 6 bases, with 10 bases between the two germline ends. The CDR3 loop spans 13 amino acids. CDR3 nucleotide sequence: TGTGCCAGCAGCTTAAATGTGGGGGGCGAGCAGTACTTC. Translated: CASSLNVGGEQYF.

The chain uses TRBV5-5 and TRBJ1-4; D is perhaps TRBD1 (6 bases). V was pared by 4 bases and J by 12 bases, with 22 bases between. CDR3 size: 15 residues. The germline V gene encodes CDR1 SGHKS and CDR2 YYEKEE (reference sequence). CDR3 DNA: TGTGCCAGCAGCGTTGCCTCGGGACAAGGGGGAGAACTGTTTTTT. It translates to CASSVASGQGGELFF.

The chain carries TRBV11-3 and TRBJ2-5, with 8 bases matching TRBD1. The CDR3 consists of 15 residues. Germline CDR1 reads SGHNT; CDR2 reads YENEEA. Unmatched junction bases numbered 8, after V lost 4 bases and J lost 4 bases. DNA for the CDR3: TGTGCCAGCAGCTACCCCAGGGGGCGGCTAGAGACCCAGTACTTC. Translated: CASSYPRGRLETQYF.